The clone carrying this TCR beta chain was observed a few times. The data originate from a study of blood T cell repertoires in COVID-19. As for the study in general: Acute and convalescent COVID-19 samples came from the United States, Italy and Spain. The analysed material was cDNA or gDNA that came from T cells, B-cell-depleted T cells, or PBMCs.

Method: immunoSEQ multiplex PCR; TCRdb's copy keeps in-frame clones and lacks some. The sample records roughly 440,000 clones, approximately 88% being singletons. This clonotype was obtained from a woman aged 45-65 years with COVID-19, enrolled during active disease. Sequencing was performed on peripheral blood.

The CDR3 is CASSLDRGPGYTF. Written as DNA, the CDR3 is TGTGCCAGCAGCCTGGACAGGGGGCCTGGCTACACCTTC. The chain combines TRBV5-4 with TRBJ1-2; 11 bases match TRBD1. V lost 4 bases to trimming and J lost 7 bases; unmatched junction nucleotides: 3. Germline V lookup: CDR1 SGHNT, CDR2 YYREEE (reference sequence). This CDR3 has 13 amino acids. Supplemented by reference TRBV5-4 and TRBJ1-2, the full variable domain reads ETGVTQSPTHLIKTRGQQVTLRCSSQSGHNTVSWYQQALGQGPQFIFQYYREEENGRGNFPPRFSGLQFPNYSSELNVNALELDDSALYLCASSLDRGPGYTFGSGTRLTVV.